This entry is about one T cell receptor (beta chain). At least ten counts were recorded for this clonotype. The clone's antigen remains unknown. Base-call qualities are not available, and no considerably larger clone is one nucleotide away. Each patient had bone marrow sampled at the time of active disease. Ficoll-Hypaque density gradient centrifugation was used to isolate bone marrow mononuclear cells. Myeloma plasma cells were removed and CD138-negative cells were obtained by negative selection following labeling with CD138 magnetic microbeads on a MACS separator. Flow cytometry on an Attune NxT with CD138 antibodies was used to check the purity of the isolated cells. TRIzol reagent was used to extract total RNA, and a NanoDrop spectrophotometer was used to quantify the extracted RNA. Paired RNA-seq and IR-seq were performed on the CD138-negative bone marrow sample of each patient. This sample is drawn from a study of read filtering for tumor transcriptome and immune sequencing (TCRdb year 2020). Regarding the complete study: The cohort consisted of about 17 male and around 14 female patients, with a mean age of about 66 years and an age range of about 47 to 90. After DNase treatment, whole-transcriptome libraries were prepared with the TruSeq RNA Access Library Prep Kit. Under revised international staging, roughly 8 patients fell into R-ISS I, more than 15 into R-ISS II and 6 or 7 into R-ISS III. Per sample, about 4.05 to 11 million TCR-region mapped reads were obtained with IR-seq, compared with only 85 to 1273 with RNA-seq. TCR repertoires obtained by targeted immune repertoire sequencing and by bulk whole-transcriptome sequencing performed on the same bone marrow samples were compared. A main aim was a read-filtering strategy for immune repertoire data, specifically whether clonotypes supported by a single read should be removed. Broad study findings and their caveats: The sorted CD138-negative fraction was not purified T cells but a mixed bone marrow immune population. When single-read clonotypes were removed, the proportions of shared clonotypes in IR-seq and RNA-seq correlated more strongly. Compared with RNA-seq, IR-seq captured clonotypes at much greater depth and more reliably, and a smaller IR-seq throughput was enough to identify most of the shared clonotypes. In IR-seq, around 85% of clonotypes but around 3.5% of total reads were represented by single-read clonotypes, whereas in RNA-seq, about 70% of clonotypes and about 46% of reads were represented by single-read clonotypes.

The Immunoverse kit was used to build TCR libraries from about 430 ng RNA, with molecular barcoded adaptors covering alpha/delta and beta/gamma chains. TCR library preparation used the same RNA that was used for transcriptome sequencing. Sequencing of the TCR libraries was done on an Illumina HiSeq 4000 with 2 x 150 cycles. On the study's bioinformatics: TCR reads were aligned to human V, D, J and C references and assembled into CDR3 clonotypes with MiXCR, including quality filtering and error correction. The tcR package in R was used to analyze clonotype counts and gene usage diversity. Raw mapping reads were checked after the RNA-seq reads had been mapped by STAR aligner version 2.5.3a onto the human GRCh37 genome. To test the effect of sequencing depth on detected clonotypes, IR-seq fastq files were randomly downsampled using Seqtk 1.3. The public reads were run again by TCRdb, first through fastp at Q25 and then through MiXCR, and only productive beta chains were kept. Rows matching on CDR3 protein sequence are summarized as one entry with the most common DNA and genes. The V and J calls shown here were made by TCRdb, not taken from the authors' results. Present in this sample are 100,000 to 150,000 distinct CDR3 sequences, roughly an eighth of which were seen just once. The ten biggest clones cover 8% to 9% of the sample.

At the junction V is shortened by 5 bases and J by 2 bases, with 16 bases in between. CDR1 and CDR2 were assigned from the germline V gene (reference sequence) as SEHNR and FQNEAQ. Inclusive of the bounding cysteine and phenylalanine, the CDR3 is 16 residues long. Of all the DNA, just the CDR3 is kept, 48 bases in frame from base 1. The sample consisted of a population of CD138-negative cells sorted from bone marrow. According to the study, the label for this sample's cell subset or site signals: bone marrow mononuclear cells depleted of CD138+ plasma/myeloma cells by negative magnetic selection. The source of this sequence is a donor at least 40 years old with multiple myeloma. Recombination linked TRBV7-9 to TRBJ2-1; tentative D gene TRBD2, with 6 bases matching. The CDR3 in this case is CASSPAGQRTYNEQFF. The DNA reads as follows: TGTGCCAGCAGCCCCGCGGGGCAGCGGACCTACAATGAGCAGTTCTTC.